A single sample is the source of the 29 T cell receptor beta chains below, sequenced in a study of cytomegalovirus exposure and HLA in healthy donors. The PCR made use of 60 Vbeta and 13 Jbeta primers. Some clones are missing from TCRdb's copy, which holds only in-frame ones; the method was immunoSEQ multiplex PCR. The sample carries some 160,000 clones, about 72% recorded once. Sequenced material: PBMCs. The receptors originated from a man aged 60 to 69 in good health and CMV-seronegative.

The chain is built from TRBV6-6 and TRBJ2-1; 7 bases are a match to TRBD2. The CDR3 has 14 amino acids. V gave up 2 bases and J gave up 6 bases; unmatched junction bases: 4. Germline lookup yields CDR1 MNHNY and CDR2 SVGAGI (reference sequence). CDR3 in DNA: TGTGCCAGCAGTTACAGAGCGGGGCGCAATGAGCAGTTCTTC. It codes for CASSYRAGRNEQFF.

V usage is TRBV4-2 and J usage is TRBJ1-5, with TRBD1 matching 9 bases. The CDR3 consists of 16 residues. The V gene's germline CDR1 is LGHNA and CDR2 YNFKEQ. V was clipped by 3 bases and J by 6 bases; unmatched bases: 9. CDR3 protein: CASSQQLGQGFQPQHF. CDR3 nucleotide sequence: TGTGCCAGCAGCCAGCAACTGGGACAGGGATTTCAGCCCCAGCATTTT.

J is TRBJ1-4 and V is TRBV19, with TRBD1 identical over 7 bases. CDR3 size: 15 residues. After removal of 5 bases from V and 3 bases from J, the junction contained 6 bases not matched to a gene. CDR1 is LNHDA, CDR2 SQIVND, per germline (reference sequence). CDR3 sequence: CASSLMTGSNEKLFF. The CDR3 DNA sequence: TGTGCCAGTAGTCTGATGACAGGGTCTAATGAAAAACTGTTTTTT. Complete variable domain (other parts from reference TRBV19 and TRBJ1-4): DGGITQSPKYLFRKEGQNVTLSCEQNLNHDAMYWYRQDPGQGLRLIYYSQIVNDFQKGDIAEGYSVSREKKESFPLTVTSAQKNPTAFYLCASSLMTGSNEKLFFGSGTQLSVL.

The chain recombines TRBV19 with TRBJ1-5, with TRBD1 identical over 8 bases. The CDR3 totals 15 residues. CDR1 is LNHDA, CDR2 SQIVND, per germline (reference sequence). The V and J ends lost 6 bases and 1 base, in that order; junction bases with no gene match: 5. For the CDR3, the DNA is TGTGCCAGTAGGACGGACAGGGAGAGCAATCAGCCCCAGCATTTT. Its translation: CASRTDRESNQPQHF.

As regards this clone: Other DNA sequences in this sample translate to the same CDR3. The chain is built from TRBV18 and TRBJ2-2; tentatively, D is TRBD1 (6 bases). This CDR3 is 16 amino acids long. From germline, CDR1 is KGHSH and CDR2 LQKENI. The V end lost 2 bases, the J end lost 2 bases, and 12 bases lay between the germline ends. CDR3 amino acids: CASSPGAGANTGELFF. DNA for the CDR3: TGTGCCAGCTCACCAGGGGCAGGGGCCAACACCGGGGAGCTGTTTTTT.

In this sample, this clone turned up once. The rearrangement links TRBV18 to TRBJ2-5; 7 bases line up with TRBD2. CDR3 size: 15 residues. With V trimmed by 3 bases and J by 7 bases, 11 bases remained unmatched. The V gene's germline CDR1 is KGHSH and CDR2 LQKENI. CDR3 sequence: CASSPVGEREATQYF. Here the CDR3 DNA reads TGTGCCAGCTCACCGGTGGGTGAACGGGAGGCGACCCAGTACTTC.

The rearrangement links TRBV5-1 to TRBJ1-2, with TRBD1 matching 10 bases. The CDR3 totals 14 residues. Germline V gene data show CDR1 as SGHRS and CDR2 as YFSETQ. V dropped 5 bases and J dropped 4; count of bases not matched to a gene: 5. CDR3 sequence: CASRPTGGIYGYTF. The CDR3 DNA reads TGCGCCAGCAGGCCGACAGGGGGCATCTATGGCTACACCTTC.

The J gene is TRBJ1-2, the V gene TRBV28; tentatively, D is TRBD1 (5 bases). Per the germline V gene, CDR1 is MDHEN and CDR2 is SYDVKM. This CDR3 has 15 amino acids. Trimming left V 4 bases short and J 2 bases short, with 14 bases between. CDR3 sequence: CASSYESTVNYGYTF. Written as DNA, the CDR3 is TGTGCCAGCAGTTATGAGTCGACAGTAAACTATGGCTACACCTTC.

The J gene is TRBJ2-5, the V gene TRBV11-3; D possibly corresponds to TRBD1 (7 bases). The CDR3 contains 15 residues. Germline V CDR1 and CDR2: SGHNT, YENEEA. V lost 4 bases, J lost 0 bases, and 12 bases lay in between. The CDR3 coding sequence is TGTGCCAGCAGCTCGGGAGACAGGGACCAAGAGACCCAGTACTTC. Encoded protein: CASSSGDRDQETQYF.

This clone has more than one count but fewer than ten. The V and J genes are TRBV27 and TRBJ1-5; 7 positions agree with TRBD1. This CDR3 comprises 16 residues. J was trimmed by 5 bases and V by 5 bases; bases with no gene match: 12. The germline V gene has CDR1 MNHEY and CDR2 SMNVEV (reference sequence). CDR3 nucleotides: TGTGCCAGCAGTCCCCGTTTTGACAGGGTCCATCAGCCCCAGCATTTT. Protein product: CASSPRFDRVHQPQHF.

This chain uses TRBV7-7 with TRBJ2-7, with 8 positions matching TRBD1. The CDR3 extends over 15 amino acids. Unmatched junction bases numbered 5, after V lost 2 bases and J lost 2 bases. Germline CDR1 is SSHAT and CDR2 is FNYEAQ (reference sequence). The DNA of the CDR3 is TGTGCCAGCAGCTTAAGTCCGGGACAGGCCTACGAGCAGTACTTC. Translation: CASSLSPGQAYEQYF.

Here the CDR3 reads CASSSGLAGAGYEQYF. The CDR3 nucleotides read TGTGCCAGCAGCTCGGGACTAGCGGGAGCTGGTTACGAGCAGTACTTC. J is TRBJ2-7 and V is TRBV5-4, with 14 bases identical to TRBD2. The junction had 6 bases not matched to a gene; V was cut back by 3 bases and J by 4 bases. This CDR3 has 16 residues. The germline CDR1 and CDR2 sequences are SGHNT and YYREEE (reference sequence).

The V gene is TRBV7-6, the J gene TRBJ1-4; weak D call: TRBD1 (6 bases). This CDR3 comprises 16 residues. The V and J ends lost 3 bases and 2 bases respectively, with 13 bases between them. Per the germline V gene, CDR1 is SGHVS and CDR2 is FNYEAQ. This CDR3 is CASSLAGGATNEKLFF. The CDR3 nucleotides read TGTGCCAGCAGCTTGGCCGGGGGGGCCACTAATGAAAAACTGTTTTTT.

V is TRBV15 and J is TRBJ1-1, with TRBD1 matching 8 bases. V lost 5 bases, J lost 1 base, and 3 bases stayed unmatched. This CDR3 has 14 residues. Germline lookup yields CDR1 LNHNV and CDR2 YYDKDF (reference sequence). The CDR3 sequence: CATSLDRGNTEAFF. Here the CDR3 DNA reads TGTGCCACCAGCTTAGACAGGGGGAACACTGAAGCTTTCTTT.

The rearrangement uses TRBV5-1 and TRBJ1-4, with D tentatively TRBD1 (5 bases). From germline, CDR1 is SGHRS and CDR2 YFSETQ. This CDR3 is built from 15 residues. V was trimmed by 0 bases and J by 4 bases, leaving 10 bases between them. CDR3 bases: TGCGCCAGCAGCTTGGGGCAGCAGGGTAATGAAAAACTGTTTTTT. The encoded protein is CASSLGQQGNEKLFF.

This sequence joins TRBV5-1 and TRBJ1-6; D ambiguous. V shed 0 bases and J shed 0 bases, with 10 bases lying between them. Germline CDR1 SGHRS, CDR2 YFSETQ. The CDR3 is 17 amino acids. Here the CDR3 DNA reads TGCGCCAGCAGCTTGGCGACTGGCGGCTCCTATAATTCACCCCTCCACTTT. Amino acids: CASSLATGGSYNSPLHF. The full variable domain, rest sourced from reference TRBV5-1 and TRBJ1-6, is KAGVTQTPRYLIKTRGQQVTLSCSPISGHRSVSWYQQTPGQGLQFLFEYFSETQRNKGNFPGRFSGRQFSNSRSEMNVSTLELGDSALYLCASSLATGGSYNSPLHFGNGTRLTVT.

CDR3 protein: CASSLQGGTDTQYF. The CDR3 DNA follows: TGCGCCAGCAGCTTGCAGGGGGGCACAGATACGCAGTATTTT. V usage is TRBV5-1 and J usage is TRBJ2-3; 7 bases fit TRBD1. Unmatched junction bases numbered 0, after V lost 1 base and J lost 1 base. CDR3 length: 14 residues. The germline V gene encodes CDR1 SGHRS and CDR2 YFSETQ.

The genes are TRBV6-5 and TRBJ2-1; D may be TRBD2 (6 bases). Trimming removed 6 bases from V and 14 bases from J, with 14 bases in between. This CDR3 has 11 amino acids. The germline V gene has CDR1 MNHEY and CDR2 SVGAGI. The chain's CDR3 is CASSHGDLKFF. Here the CDR3 DNA reads TGTGCCAGCAGCCATGGGGACTTAAAGTTCTTC.

The genes are TRBV7-2 and TRBJ1-2, with D possibly TRBD1 on 6 matching bases. Germline V gene lookup returns CDR1 SGHTA and CDR2 FQGNSA. The CDR3 loop spans 14 amino acids. With 9 bases removed from V and 4 bases from J, the gap between germline ends came to 18 bases. In DNA, the CDR3 is TGTGCCAGAGAGGGACAAGGCAAATTCTATGGCTACACCTTC. This encodes CAREGQGKFYGYTF. The full variable domain, in which reference TRBV7-2 and TRBJ1-2 provide the parts outside the CDR3, is GAGVSQSPSNKVTEKGKDVELRCDPISGHTALYWYRQSLGQGLEFLIYFQGNSAPDKSGLPSDRFSAERTGGSVSTLTIQRTQQEDSAVYLCAREGQGKFYGYTFGSGTRLTVV.

J is TRBJ2-7 and V is TRBV27; D not certain. The germline V gene has CDR1 MNHEY and CDR2 SMNVEV (reference sequence). CDR3 length equals 14 residues. Trimming left V 0 bases short and J 1 base short, with 7 bases between. CDR3 nucleotide sequence: TGTGCCAGCAGTTTATCACACAGATCCTACGAGCAGTACTTC. The encoded protein is CASSLSHRSYEQYF.

The rearrangement links TRBV28 to TRBJ2-3; 8 positions match TRBD1. The CDR3 consists of 14 residues. The germline V gene encodes CDR1 MDHEN and CDR2 SYDVKM. With 6 bases clipped from V and 2 bases from J, the junction kept 4 bases outside the gene matches. The chain's CDR3 is CASSPTGVTDTQYF. The CDR3 nucleotides are TGTGCCAGCAGCCCGACAGGGGTCACAGATACGCAGTATTTT.

This chain uses TRBV2 with TRBJ1-6, with a weak D call TRBD1 (5 bases). V shed 5 bases and J shed 13 bases, with 24 bases lying between them. CDR3 length equals 16 residues. Germline CDR1 reads SNHLY; CDR2 reads FYNNEI. The CDR3 DNA is TGTGCCAGCAGTCCCAGTTGGACCAGCAACCCAGGGCCCCTCCACTTT. Residues: CASSPSWTSNPGPLHF.

The genes are TRBV27 and TRBJ1-3, with a weak D call TRBD1 (5 bases). Trimming cost V 2 bases and J 3 bases, with 11 bases left between them. The germline gives CDR1 MNHEY, CDR2 SMNVEV (reference sequence). The CDR3 extends over 15 amino acids. The CDR3 nucleotides read TGTGCCAGCAGTTTAGGGGGGTTAGGTGGAAACACCATATATTTT. Translated: CASSLGGLGGNTIYF.

The chain recombines TRBV11-1 with TRBJ2-1, with 10 bases aligning to TRBD1. The CDR3 is 14 amino acids. From germline, CDR1 is SGHAT and CDR2 FQDESV (reference sequence). The V gene end was trimmed by 4 bases and the J gene end by 7 bases; junction bases not matched to a gene: 4. The CDR3: CASSWDRGGNEQFF. In DNA form, the CDR3 reads TGTGCCAGCAGCTGGGACAGGGGAGGGAATGAGCAGTTCTTC. The full variable domain, rest sourced from reference TRBV11-1 and TRBJ2-1, is EAEVAQSPRYKITEKSQAVAFWCDPISGHATLYWYRQILGQGPELLVQFQDESVVDDSQLPKDRFSAERLKGVDSTLKIQPAELGDSAMYLCASSWDRGGNEQFFGPGTRLTVL.

V and J are TRBV20-1 and TRBJ1-1; D not resolved. V lost 5 bases and J 4 bases, leaving 8 bases between the germline ends. The germline CDR1 and CDR2 sequences are DFQATT and SNEGSKA (reference sequence). There are 11 residues in the CDR3. The CDR3 loop is CSALRGTEAFF. As DNA, the CDR3 is TGCAGTGCTTTACGGGGCACTGAAGCTTTCTTT.

The chain recombines TRBV7-2 with TRBJ2-5; maybe TRBD1 (6 bases). Germline CDR1 reads SGHTA; CDR2 reads FQGNSA. The CDR3 is 12 residues long. V lost 1 base and J 7 bases, leaving 7 bases between the germline ends. The CDR3, as DNA: TGTGCCAGCAGCTTAGTACAGGGGACCCAGTACTTC. This codes for CASSLVQGTQYF.

The rearrangement links TRBV9 to TRBJ2-4, with TRBD2 matching 8 bases. Germline loops: CDR1 SGDLS, CDR2 YYNGEE. After removal of 5 bases from V and 2 bases from J, the junction contained 9 bases not matched to a gene. This CDR3 is 16 amino acids long. The CDR3, as DNA: TGTGCCAGCAGTCTCAGCGGGAGAAGGACCAAAAACATTCAGTACTTC. Translating it yields CASSLSGRRTKNIQYF.

J is TRBJ2-7 and V is TRBV30; TRBD1 is a possible D gene (5 bases). This CDR3 has 16 amino acids. V lost 0 bases to trimming and J lost 4 bases, with 19 bases between them. Germline loops: CDR1 GTSNPN, CDR2 SVGIG (reference sequence). The CDR3 sequence: CAWSVLQGSGVYEQYF. The CDR3 DNA reads TGTGCCTGGAGTGTACTTCAGGGCTCGGGCGTATACGAGCAGTACTTC.

The chain combines TRBV6-1 with TRBJ2-3, with TRBD2 identical over 8 bases. Per the germline V gene, CDR1 is MNHNS and CDR2 is SASEGT. V trimming: 4 bases; J trimming: 2 bases; junction bases outside the gene matches: 8. The CDR3 totals 16 residues. The CDR3 loop reads CASSVALLAVTDTQYF. The CDR3 region has the DNA TGTGCCAGCAGTGTTGCCCTACTAGCGGTCACAGATACGCAGTATTTT.